The source of this T cell receptor (beta chain) is a study of T cells in Graves' hyperthyroidism and ophthalmopathy (dated by TCRdb to the late 2010s). With regard to the full study: A discovery cohort of fewer than 110 patients, about 40 with Graves' ophthalmopathy and approximately 55 with stable Graves' hyperthyroidism, was used to find distinguishing TCR V-J signatures. The 100 or so discovery patients were divided at random into training and test sets in a 7:3 ratio. Prospective prediction of ophthalmopathy was tested in an independent validation cohort consisting of fewer than 20 hyperthyroidism patients and more than 15 patients who later progressed to ophthalmopathy. Once sampling was done, hyperthyroidism patients were given methimazole at a starting dose of 30 mg daily, whereas ophthalmopathy patients were given high-dose intravenous methylprednisolone. The paper describes TCR Vbeta CDR3 sequencing of 120 to 150 peripheral blood samples, made up of 43 ophthalmopathy patients, more than 70 hyperthyroidism patients and 17 progressor patients. Thyroid tissue and blood T-cell repertoires from six Graves' hyperthyroidism patients were also compared in the study. Points the paper makes about the study in general: In validation, progression to ophthalmopathy was predicted by the model with 70% to 71% sensitivity and about 72% specificity, a median of 6.5 months before onset. Most expanded thyroid clonotypes (frequency above 0.001) were also detected in blood, a finding suggesting that blood repertoires may reflect thyroid immune responses. No statistical method was used to set the sample size in advance, and investigators knew the group allocation. In cross-validation, a model built on a 13 V-J signature told ophthalmopathy apart from stable hyperthyroidism with 85% to 90% sensitivity and around 81% specificity, and in testing the same model reached 80%/75%.

The TCR beta CDR3 regions were amplified from the RNA transcripts. The TCR CDR3 was subjected to a first round of RT-PCR using the HTBI primer set and the Qiagen OneStep RT-PCR kit. A second multiplex PCR round built the libraries, followed by size selection and purification. Paired-end sequencing of the libraries was performed with 100 bp reads on an Illumina HiSeq2000. Turning to the authors' computational methods: SOAPnuke was used to process the raw data, with reads discarded if the reads contained adapters or uncalled bases, had a mean Phred below 15, or lacked an exact constant-primer or identifier match. COPE v1.2.5 was used to merge the high-quality paired reads, and each unique nucleotide sequence was defined as a clonotype. MiTCR v1.1 was used to align the clonotypes against IMGT TRBV, TRBD and TRBJ reference segments. Analysis was restricted to V-J combinations with a frequency above 0.0001, which covered about 99% of repertoires. A TCS score was defined as the ratio between F50 (clonal expansion) and ExV (chaos), using BLOSUM62-based TCRdist between CDR3 peptides within each V-J. Welch's t-statistics and random forest reduced roughly 500 V-J features to roughly 13, which were used in a naive Bayes classifier (R e1071). The similarity between thyroid and blood repertoires was quantified using the Morisita-Horn index. The public reads were reanalyzed by TCRdb: fastp trimming at Q25, MiXCR alignment, in-frame beta chains only. Entries that share a CDR3 protein sequence are merged under the most common genes and DNA. These V and J calls are TCRdb output, not the study's own analysis. The sample table holds approximately 640,000 distinct CDR3 sequences, of which about 45% were seen once. The top ten clones comprise about 7.2% of the sample.

Any patient with an uncontrolled infection, another autoimmune disease, pregnancy or lactation was excluded. Clinical symptoms, serum thyroxine and TRAb, thyroid ultrasound, and orbital computed tomography formed the basis for the diagnoses. Total RNA was extracted using Trizol reagent, and RNA quality was assessed on an Agilent 2100 Bioanalyzer. With respect to this clonotype: Its antigen is still unknown. Base qualities are not provided; no much larger clone lies one nucleotide away.

Reading the germline V gene (reference sequence) gives CDR1 SEHNR and CDR2 FQNEAQ. At the junction V is shortened by 0 bases and J by 7 bases, with 9 bases in between. Its CDR3 holds 13 amino acids, cysteine through phenylalanine. Kept here is only the CDR3 DNA, which spans 39 bases and is read in frame from base 1. In this chain, TRBV7-9 is recombined with TRBJ1-1; confidence is insufficient to name the D gene. The sample consisted of peripheral blood or thyroid tissue (not recorded which). The source is an adult man with Graves' disease, either hyperthyroidism or ophthalmopathy (not recorded which). The nucleotide sequence is TGTGCCAGCAGCTTAGCGCCTGGGCTTGAAGCTTTCTTT. The translation is CASSLAPGLEAFF.